This TCR beta chain was sequenced during a study of regulatory T cells in long-lasting Graves disease. The sample's time point: newly diagnosed GD, antithyroid drugs for less than 3 months. PBMC RNA served as the TCR library source. Investigators prepared the TCR beta libraries by applying iRepertoire HTBI primers and Arm-PCR of CDR3 regions. Source study methods: Across the samples, identification revealed about 62 TRBV and 12 to 15 TRBJ segments. TCRdb ran MiXCR on the multiplex PCR reads and lists one entry per CDR3 protein. Here the V and J calls rest on TCRdb's processing, not on the authors' analysis. The table lists about 560,000 distinct CDR3 sequences, about 16% of them singletons. The study, taken as a whole, reports: In persistent patients, shared public clonotypes (more than 2,500) outnumbered those in new patients (about 1,000). Newly diagnosed Graves' patients exceeded persistent ones in TCR diversity. Among samples with persistent disease, TRBV28, TRBJ1-2 and TRBJ2-5 were favored.

The CDR3 consists of 16 residues. V lost 4 bases, J lost 2 bases, and 9 bases stayed unmatched. Germline CDR1 SGHRS, CDR2 YFSETQ. As concerns this clonotype: What it binds is not known.

The sample was also linked to a second study, of T cells in Graves' hyperthyroidism and ophthalmopathy.

The source was peripheral blood mononuclear cells (PBMCs), collected at new diagnosis, from a patient treated with antithyroid drugs. The V gene is TRBV5-1, the J gene TRBJ2-4; the match to TRBD1 covers 7 bases. This clonotype originated in a man aged 18 to 35 with Graves disease. The CDR3 DNA sequence: TGCGCCAGCAGCATAAGACAGGGTCGGACCAAAAACATTCAGTACTTC. It specifies CASSIRQGRTKNIQYF.